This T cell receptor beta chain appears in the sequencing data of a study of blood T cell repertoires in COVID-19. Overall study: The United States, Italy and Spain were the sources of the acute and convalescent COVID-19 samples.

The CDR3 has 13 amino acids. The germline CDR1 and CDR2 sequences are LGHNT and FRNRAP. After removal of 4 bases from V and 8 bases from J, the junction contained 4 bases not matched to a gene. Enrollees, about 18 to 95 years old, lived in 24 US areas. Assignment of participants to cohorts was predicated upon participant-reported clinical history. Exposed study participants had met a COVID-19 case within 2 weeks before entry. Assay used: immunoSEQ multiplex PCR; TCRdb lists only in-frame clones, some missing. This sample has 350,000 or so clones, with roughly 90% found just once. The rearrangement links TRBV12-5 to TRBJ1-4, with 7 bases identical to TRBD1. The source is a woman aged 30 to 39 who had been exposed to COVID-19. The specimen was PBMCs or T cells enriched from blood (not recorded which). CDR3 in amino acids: CASGSRDREKLFF. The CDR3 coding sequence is TGTGCTAGTGGTTCTAGGGACAGAGAAAAACTGTTTTTT.